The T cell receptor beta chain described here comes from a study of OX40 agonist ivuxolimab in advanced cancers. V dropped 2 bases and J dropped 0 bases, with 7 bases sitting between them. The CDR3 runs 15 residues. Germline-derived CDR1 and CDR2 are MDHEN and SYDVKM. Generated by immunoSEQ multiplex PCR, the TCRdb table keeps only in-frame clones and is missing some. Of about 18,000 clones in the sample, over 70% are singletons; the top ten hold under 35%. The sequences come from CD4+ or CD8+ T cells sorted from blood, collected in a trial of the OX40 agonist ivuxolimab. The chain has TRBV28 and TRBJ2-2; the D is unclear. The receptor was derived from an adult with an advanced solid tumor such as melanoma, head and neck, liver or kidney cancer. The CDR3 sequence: CASSLGYANTGELFF. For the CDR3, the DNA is TGTGCCAGCAGTTTAGGGTACGCGAACACCGGGGAGCTGTTTTTT.